The present T cell receptor (beta chain) was sequenced within a study of T-cell reconstitution after alpha-beta-depleted transplantation in children. This clonotype was found a few times. The J segment lost 7 bases and the V segment lost 3 bases, leaving 7 bases of the junction unmatched. This CDR3 contains 14 residues. Germline loops: CDR1 SGHRS, CDR2 YFSETQ. The TCRbeta library was prepared with unique molecular identifiers. TCRdb reprocessed the PCR reads with MiXCR, giving one entry per CDR3 protein. Of roughly 150,000 distinct CDR3 sequences detected, around 10% appear once; the ten largest clones hold less than 15%.

This TCR was recovered from a boy aged 2 to 9 with acute myeloid leukemia, due to receive a stem cell transplant. The rearrangement joins TRBV5-1 to TRBJ1-1; 9 bases are a match to TRBD1. This sample comprised PBMCs, obtained before TCRalphabeta/CD19-depleted stem cell transplant. Here the CDR3 DNA reads TGCGCCAGCAGCTGGGACAGGGCCAACTTTGAAGCTTTCTTT. Its protein product is CASSWDRANFEAFF.